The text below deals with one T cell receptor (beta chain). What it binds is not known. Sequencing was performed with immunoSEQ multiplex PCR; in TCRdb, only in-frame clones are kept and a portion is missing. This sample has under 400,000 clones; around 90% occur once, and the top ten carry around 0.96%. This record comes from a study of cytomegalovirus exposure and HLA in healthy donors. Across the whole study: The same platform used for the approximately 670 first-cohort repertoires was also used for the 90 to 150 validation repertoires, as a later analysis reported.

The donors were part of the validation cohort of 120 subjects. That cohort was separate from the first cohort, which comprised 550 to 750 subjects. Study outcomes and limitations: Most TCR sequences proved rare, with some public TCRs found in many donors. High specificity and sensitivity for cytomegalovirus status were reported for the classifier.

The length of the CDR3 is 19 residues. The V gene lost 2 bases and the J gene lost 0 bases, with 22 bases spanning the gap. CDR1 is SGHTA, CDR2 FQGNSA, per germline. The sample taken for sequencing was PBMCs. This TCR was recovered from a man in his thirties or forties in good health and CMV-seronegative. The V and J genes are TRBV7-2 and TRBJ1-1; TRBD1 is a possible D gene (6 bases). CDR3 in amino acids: CASSLMAPNPGAMNTEAFF. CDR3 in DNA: TGTGCCAGCAGCTTAATGGCCCCGAACCCAGGGGCTATGAACACTGAAGCTTTCTTT.